The clone carrying this T cell receptor beta chain was counted between two and nine times. Its antigen is currently unknown. Mismatch with germline at one junction end may stem from a read error. The source of the sample is a study of blood T cells in healthy people across ages. Overall study results and limits: Long-lived and aged donors differed, with more naive CD4+ cells and higher diversity in the long-lived. One million T cells yielded diversity estimates that were considered underestimates. Diversity of TCR beta per million T cells declined in a roughly linear way with age. There was a strong correlation between TCR beta diversity and naive T cell percentage.

The use of a sample-barcoded 5' primer and a J-beta primer mix characterized a second PCR of about 7 to 12 cycles. Each CDR3 protein is one row after TCRdb ran MiXCR on the 5' RACE reads. The repertoire holds approximately 1.5 million distinct CDR3 sequences, with about 35% as singletons. Germline V CDR1 and CDR2: SEHNR, FQNEAQ (reference sequence). The CDR3 contains 12 residues. The receptor comes from a woman aged 25 to 39 in good health. The sample comprised blood. V usage is TRBV7-9 and J usage is TRBJ2-2; tentative D call: TRBD2 (6 bases). CDR3: CASSSLGGERFF. Here the CDR3 DNA reads TGTGCCAGCAGTTCCTTGGGCGGGGAGCGGTTTTTT.